This TCR beta chain appears in the sequencing data of a study of Tregs in tolerant kidney transplant recipients (dated by TCRdb to between 2018 and 2021). In the study overall: Before combined kidney and bone marrow transplantation, this study identified donor-specific regulatory T cells using TCRbeta sequencing and then followed those same cells after transplant.

Here is what the overall study found, with its caveats: Because only a small number of patients were included, the study had limitations, and the results will need to be validated in larger populations as well as under other immunosuppression protocols. Expanding Tregs with activated donor B cells appeared to identify the most biologically relevant and donor-specific TCRbeta repertoire. Because the PCR primers were changed over time for some patients, nucleotide-level comparison could not be performed across the samples from those patients. Although technical replication error seemed to be minimal, the question of biological reproducibility was not addressed directly. In tolerant patients, donor-specific Tregs expanded more than Tregs overall, which suggests antigen-driven rather than nonspecific expansion.

The transplants used related donors with nonmyeloablative bone marrow transplantation, and mixed chimerism in the human trials was transient. Thawed PBMCs were FACS-sorted into unstimulated Tregs (CD4+CD25+CD127-), CD4+ non-Tregs (CD4+CD25-), CD4 cells and CD8 cells. The patients were a handful of recipients of combined kidney and bone marrow transplants from the ITN036ST trial, and samples were available only from these trial subjects. Healthy control blood was processed to PBMCs with a Ficoll density gradient and then cryopreserved, whereas patient PBMCs were collected both before and after transplant. For TCRbeta CDR3 sequencing, genomic DNA was extracted from sorted cells using the QIAGEN DNeasy Blood and Tissue Kit. Through immunoSEQ, high-throughput TCRbeta CDR3 sequencing was done commercially, including PCR amplification with internal controls and bias correction. The source study handled its data this way. A unique productive TCRbeta sequence was defined by the CDR3 nucleotide sequence when primers matched, and otherwise by the CDR3 amino acid sequence together with the Vbeta and Jbeta genes. To correct for sorting error, sequences found in more than one sorted population at a frequency ratio of 2:1 or less were discarded, and the remaining shared sequences were assigned to the population with the higher frequency. Donor-reactive sequences were defined as at least 5-fold expanded in CFSE-low cells versus unstimulated cells, with frequency of at least 0.01% in CFSE-low cells. Repertoire divergence was quantified by Jensen-Shannon divergence calculated from the top 100 TCRbeta sequences ranked by frequency. When a sample had multiple sequencing runs, each run was corrected for sorting error separately and the runs were then pooled. TCRdb took this table from immuneACCESS and kept in-frame rearrangements with V and J called. Such tables lack part of the clones; where checked against another copy, unresolved V genes explain under half of the gap, and the rest is unexplained. From that table come the V and J calls and clone size; the DNA was used to work out D and trimming. Within this sample are tens of thousands of clones, with 93% of them counted one time only. The top ten constitute roughly 1.7% of the sample.

Comment on this clone: Its antigen is unknown. No qualities accompany the bases; no much larger clone lies one base away.

The germline V gene specifies KGHSH as CDR1 and LQKENI as CDR2. Counted from cysteine to phenylalanine, this CDR3 has 16 amino acids. Just CDR3 DNA is preserved here, 48 bases in frame from base 1. V is cut by 1 base and J by 0 bases, and the space between the germline ends is 12 bases. The rearranged chain carries TRBV18 and TRBJ1-1; no D segment can be confidently identified. The sequence was collected from a human patient who received a combined kidney and bone marrow transplant. Some T cells may be donor cells from the graft after a transplant. Here the sequenced sample was CD4+ T cells from blood (PBMCs), taken 12 months after the transplant. The nucleotides read TGTGCCAGCTCACCACTTGCGAGGAGGGTGAACACTGAAGCTTTCTTT. The encoded protein is CASSPLARRVNTEAFF.